A single sample gave rise to the 18 T cell receptor beta chains below, sequenced in a study of blood T cell repertoires in COVID-19. Here immunoSEQ multiplex PCR was the method, and the copy in TCRdb shows in-frame clones only, minus some. Counted here are some 62,000 clones, more than 75% occurring once; the ten biggest clones make up 14%. The sample consisted of peripheral blood. These receptors were collected from a man aged 60 to 69 with COVID-19, enrolled during active disease.

This clone came up a few times. V usage is TRBV13 and J usage is TRBJ2-7, with D tentatively TRBD2 (6 bases). Germline V CDR1 and CDR2: PRHDT, FYEKMQ (reference sequence). The CDR3 has 15 residues. V was trimmed by 7 bases and J by 7 bases, leaving 23 bases between them. This CDR3 reads CASTKPGVPTWEQYF. The CDR3 bases are TGTGCCAGCACGAAGCCGGGAGTCCCCACTTGGGAGCAGTACTTC. The whole variable domain, filled in from reference TRBV13 and TRBJ2-7, reads AAGVIQSPRHLIKEKRETATLKCYPIPRHDTVYWYQQGPGQDPQFLISFYEKMQSDKGSIPDRFSAQQFSDYHSELNMSSLELGDSALYFCASTKPGVPTWEQYFGPGTRLTVT.

The chain recombines TRBV6-2 or TRBV6-3 with TRBJ2-1, with TRBD2 matching 8 bases. The CDR3 is 19 amino acids. Germline V gene lookup returns CDR1 MNHEY and CDR2 SVGEGT. The J segment lost 2 bases and the V segment lost 2 bases, leaving 14 bases of the junction unmatched. CDR3 region: CASSYGVAGPYGPYNEQFF. The CDR3 DNA is TGTGCCAGCAGTTACGGGGTAGCGGGGCCGTACGGTCCCTACAATGAGCAGTTCTTC.

CDR3 sequence reads: CASSSGQGVNTEAFF. CDR3 coding DNA: TGTGCCAGCAGCTCCGGACAGGGCGTGAACACTGAAGCTTTCTTT. The chain is built from TRBV11-3 and TRBJ1-1; TRBD1 aligns across 8 bases. Germline CDR1 is SGHNT and CDR2 is YENEEA. Losses at the gene ends were 4 bases for V and 0 bases for J; bases not matched to a gene: 4. The CDR3 loop spans 15 amino acids.

The rearrangement joins TRBV19 to TRBJ2-7; D is perhaps TRBD1 (5 bases). Trimming took off 5 bases at V and 3 bases at J, with 20 bases between the two ends. Germline V CDR1 and CDR2: LNHDA, SQIVND (reference sequence). The CDR3 length is 16 residues. DNA of the CDR3: TGTGCCAGTAGTCCCCTCTTCCGGACACTCCACTACGAGCAGTACTTC. This translates into CASSPLFRTLHYEQYF.

The chain couples TRBV6-1 to TRBJ1-2; D is possibly TRBD1 (6 bases). Trimming shortened V by 2 bases and J by 4 bases, and 11 bases separated the two germline ends. Germline loops: CDR1 MNHNS, CDR2 SASEGT. This CDR3 comprises 14 residues. This CDR3 is CASSERQGTYGYTF. The CDR3 DNA is TGTGCCAGCAGTGAAAGGCAGGGGACCTATGGCTACACCTTC.

J is TRBJ2-7 and V is TRBV19; 11 bases map to TRBD2. The CDR3 runs 15 residues. With 7 bases clipped from V and 0 bases from J, the junction kept 5 bases outside the gene matches. CDR1 is LNHDA and CDR2 is SQIVND in the germline V gene (reference sequence). In DNA, the CDR3 is TGTGCCAGTAAACTAGCGGGGGCCCTCTCCTACGAGCAGTACTTC. Its protein product is CASKLAGALSYEQYF.

The rearrangement links TRBV19 to TRBJ2-1; 9 bases are a match to TRBD1. The ends lost 4 bases at V and 7 bases at J; junction bases unmatched: 8. The CDR3 sequence is 15 residues long. Per the germline V gene, CDR1 is LNHDA and CDR2 is SQIVND (reference sequence). The CDR3 nucleotides are TGTGCCAGTAGTACCCGAGGGACAGGGCGAAATGAGCAGTTCTTC. Protein sequence: CASSTRGTGRNEQFF.

The gene calls are TRBV7-9 and TRBJ2-7, with D tentatively TRBD2 (6 bases). Germline CDR1 reads SEHNR; CDR2 reads FQNEAQ (reference sequence). Trimming shortened V by 6 bases and J by 8 bases, and 11 bases separated the two germline ends. This CDR3 has 11 amino acids. The CDR3 sequence is CASRSGVKQYF. The CDR3, as DNA: TGTGCCAGCAGGTCGGGGGTTAAGCAGTACTTC.

This clone was observed once. The gene calls are TRBV7-6 and TRBJ2-3; a weak D match, TRBD2 (5 bases). Germline assignment: CDR1 SGHVS and CDR2 FNYEAQ. V was shortened by 6 bases and J by 0 bases, with 13 bases between the two germline ends. This CDR3 has 15 residues. The CDR3 coding sequence is TGTGCCAGCAGTCAACTGGGCGGGAGCACAGATACGCAGTATTTT. The encoded protein is CASSQLGGSTDTQYF. Supplemented by reference TRBV7-6 and TRBJ2-3, the full variable domain reads GAGVSQSPRYKVTKRGQDVALRCDPISGHVSLYWYRQALGQGPEFLTYFNYEAQQDKSGLPNDRFSAERPEGSISTLTIQRTEQRDSAMYRCASSQLGGSTDTQYFGPGTRLTVL.

This chain connects TRBV18 to TRBJ2-5; D remains unclear. Looked up from germline, CDR1 is KGHSH and CDR2 is LQKENI. V was cut by 1 base and J by 5 bases, with 8 bases left in between. The CDR3 loop spans 13 amino acids. The CDR3 DNA is TGTGCCAGCTCACCACGGCAGGCTGAGACCCAGTACTTC. This gives the protein CASSPRQAETQYF.

J is TRBJ1-1 and V is TRBV4-2; perhaps TRBD1 as D (5 bases). Trimming left V 0 bases short and J 5 bases short, with 13 bases between. Germline-derived CDR1 and CDR2 are LGHNA and YNFKEQ. CDR3 length: 15 amino acids. CDR3 DNA: TGTGCCAGCAGCCAAGAGGGCACAGGAGGGACTGAAGCTTTCTTT. As protein: CASSQEGTGGTEAFF.

J is TRBJ2-1 and V is TRBV10-2; possible D gene TRBD1, 6 bases. V gave up 0 bases and J gave up 0 bases, with 21 bases separating them. The germline V gene encodes CDR1 WSHSY and CDR2 SAAADI. The CDR3 covers 20 residues. The CDR3 protein is CASSESARGARGSSYNEQFF. CDR3 DNA sequence: TGCGCCAGCAGTGAGTCCGCCAGGGGTGCGCGCGGCAGCTCCTACAATGAGCAGTTCTTC.

The chain employs TRBV9 and TRBJ2-6, with a weak D call TRBD1 (6 bases). In germline, CDR1 is SGDLS, CDR2 YYNGEE. The CDR3 is 15 residues long. Trimming pared 2 bases from V and 1 base from J, leaving 7 bases between. CDR3 sequence reads: CASSVGQSGANVLTF. The CDR3 DNA reads TGTGCCAGCAGCGTCGGACAGTCTGGGGCCAACGTCCTGACTTTC.

CDR3 nucleotides: TGTGCCAGCAGGCTAACTAGCGGGGGGGCCGGGGAGCTGTTTTTT. Protein product: CASRLTSGGAGELFF. V gene TRBV2 combines with J gene TRBJ2-2; 13 bases agree with TRBD2. J gave up 6 bases and V 6 bases, and 4 bases lay outside the gene matches. CDR1 and CDR2 (germline): SNHLY, FYNNEI. The CDR3 is 15 residues long.

DNA of the CDR3: TGTGCCAGCAGTTCACCGGGACTCCGACCTTACGAGCAGTACTTC. Translating gives CASSSPGLRPYEQYF. The genes are TRBV11-3 and TRBJ2-7, with a weak D call TRBD2 (6 bases). Looked up from germline, CDR1 is SGHNT and CDR2 is YENEEA. The CDR3 is 15 amino acids. V was shortened by 6 bases and J by 4 bases, with 19 bases between the two germline ends.

This rearrangement joins TRBV6-5 to TRBJ2-1; TRBD1 matches 9 bases. The CDR3 contains 14 residues. The V gene's germline CDR1 is MNHEY and CDR2 SVGAGI. The J segment lost 3 bases and the V segment lost 6 bases, leaving 3 bases of the junction unmatched. The CDR3 DNA sequence: TGTGCCAGCAGGGGGACAGGGCTCTACAATGAGCAGTTCTTC. Residues: CASRGTGLYNEQFF.

The rearrangement joins TRBV9 to TRBJ2-1; 10 bases line up with TRBD1. The CDR3 spans 15 residues. Germline V CDR1 and CDR2: SGDLS, YYNGEE. V lost 4 bases to trimming and J lost 2 bases; unmatched junction nucleotides: 3. Written as DNA, the CDR3 is TGTGCCAGCAGCTTTGGGACAGGGGCCTACAATGAGCAGTTCTTC. Protein product: CASSFGTGAYNEQFF.

V is TRBV6-5 and J is TRBJ2-7; 8 bases match TRBD1. Unmatched junction bases numbered 10, after V lost 2 bases and J lost 4 bases. The CDR3 has 16 residues. Looked up from germline, CDR1 is MNHEY and CDR2 is SVGAGI. CDR3 coding DNA: TGTGCCAGCAGTTACCTCCTTGGGGACAGGAGGTACGAGCAGTACTTC. Translation gives CASSYLLGDRRYEQYF.